Here is one T cell receptor (beta chain) with its context. Its antigen is unidentified. Methods used by the authors: Junction-only sequences without quality scores came from ImmunoSEQ, so filtering differed. Libraries were prepared by immunoSEQ multiplex PCR; TCRdb keeps only in-frame clonotypes and omits some of them. The V and J calls and the clone size are those of that table, but D and trimming were determined from the DNA. Counted here are some 2,100,000 clones, 93% occurring once; the ten biggest clones make up more than 1.5%. CD45RO-negative CD8 cells positively selected for CCR7 made up the naive population, which excluded terminally differentiated effector memory CD45RA+ cells. This sample is drawn from a study of shared clonotypes between healthy human individuals. Whole-study context: Each donor contributed plates that comprised three CD4 naive, three CD4 memory, two CD8 naive and one CD8 memory. General study findings and limits: Even with large depth, rarefaction showed that sorted-subset sequencing was incomplete. Researchers sampled blood only, noting tissue repertoires likely differ.

The sample comprised naive CD8+ T cells from PBMCs. This TCR was sampled from a man aged 18 to 35 in good health. Some clones in this sample may be carry-over from other donors' samples.

The CDR3 here is CASSPTPGGLEETQYF. For the CDR3, the DNA is TGTGCCAGCAGCCCTACCCCCGGGGGGCTGGAAGAGACCCAGTACTTC. The chain carries TRBV13 and TRBJ2-5, with TRBD2 as a possible D gene (7 bases). V lost 5 bases and J lost 3, with 19 bases in between. The germline V gene has CDR1 PRHDT and CDR2 FYEKMQ (reference sequence). The CDR3 loop spans 16 amino acids.